These 18 T cell receptor beta chains were sequenced from one sample in a study of T cell clones after liver transplantation (dated by TCRdb to between 2018 and 2020). Library creation used the immunoSEQ multiplex PCR assay. TCRdb obtained this table from immuneACCESS and retained in-frame rearrangements with V and J assigned. These tables miss some clones; where compared with another copy, unresolved V genes account for less than half of the shortfall, and the remainder is unexplained. A total of tens of thousands of clones appear in this sample, about four fifths of them only once. The ten largest account for about 32% of the sample. The sample consisted of CD8+ T cells from blood, taken 54 months after liver transplant. The source of these receptors is a human patient who received a liver transplant. After a transplant, the graft donor may have provided part of the T cells.

This clone appeared a single time. The chain is built from TRBV19 and TRBJ2-7; either TRBD1 or TRBD2 may supply D (5 bases each). There are 15 residues in the CDR3. The ends were cut back, 1 base at V and 0 bases at J, with 10 bases in the middle. Germline lookup yields CDR1 LNHDA and CDR2 SQIVND (reference sequence). CDR3 sequence reads: CASSIVGTSSYEQYF. The DNA for the CDR3 is TGTGCCAGTAGTATAGTAGGGACCAGCTCCTACGAGCAGTACTTC.

The chain couples TRBV10-3 to TRBJ2-1, with D perhaps being TRBD1 or TRBD2 (6 bases each). The V end was cut by 10 bases, the J end by 0 bases, with 22 bases between. CDR3 length: 17 amino acids. Germline V gene lookup returns CDR1 ENHRY and CDR2 SYGVKD. The CDR3 nucleotides are TGTGCCACCTGGGACGTGGGGGGCGAGAGCTCCTACAATGAGCAGTTCTTC. This encodes CATWDVGGESSYNEQFF.

This clone has only a few counts. V and J are TRBV30 and TRBJ1-1; no clear D gene. V was clipped by 1 base and J by 6 bases, with 12 bases between them. Looked up from germline, CDR1 is GTSNPN and CDR2 is SVGIG (reference sequence). The CDR3 contains 13 residues. The CDR3 DNA sequence: TGTGCCTGGAGTGCCGACACCTACTCTGAAGCTTTCTTT. Translation gives CAWSADTYSEAFF.

This clone was observed a few times. The CDR3 sequence: CASSPSTGGTYTF. CDR3 DNA sequence: TGTGCCAGCAGTCCTTCGACGGGGGGGACTTACACCTTC. The chain has TRBV6-6 and TRBJ1-2, with D perhaps matching TRBD1 (5 bases). There are 13 residues in the CDR3. The germline CDR1 and CDR2 sequences are MNHNY and SVGAGI (reference sequence). V was clipped by 5 bases and J by 11 bases, with 18 bases between them.

The chain links TRBV15 to TRBJ2-7; D might be TRBD2 (5 bases). This CDR3 has 15 residues. V was pared by 0 bases and J by 3 bases, with 12 bases between. Per the germline V gene, CDR1 is LNHNV and CDR2 is YYDKDF (reference sequence). In DNA, the CDR3 is TGTGCCACCAGCAGAGACTGGGAGTCTCTCTACGAGCAGTACTTC. Translating it yields CATSRDWESLYEQYF.

V usage is TRBV6-5 and J usage is TRBJ1-5; 9 positions match TRBD1. V gave up 5 bases and J gave up 7 bases; unmatched junction bases: 9. The length of the CDR3 is 15 residues. CDR1 and CDR2 (germline): MNHEY, SVGAGI. CDR3 sequence reads: CASSPPGQGGQPQHF. CDR3 DNA: TGTGCCAGCAGTCCACCGGGACAGGGCGGACAGCCCCAGCATTTT.

This chain connects TRBV7-9 to TRBJ2-7; TRBD2 matches 7 bases. The germline V gene has CDR1 SEHNR and CDR2 FQNEAQ (reference sequence). The CDR3 spans 14 residues. V lost 5 bases to trimming and J lost 3 bases; unmatched junction nucleotides: 7. The CDR3 region is CASSNSGLGYEQYF. CDR3 sequence (DNA): TGTGCCAGCAGCAATAGCGGACTAGGCTACGAGCAGTACTTC.

The chain recombines TRBV27 with TRBJ1-1; D perhaps matches TRBD1 (6 bases). The germline V gene encodes CDR1 MNHEY and CDR2 SMNVEV (reference sequence). With 0 bases removed from V and 8 bases from J, the gap between germline ends came to 13 bases. CDR3 length equals 14 residues. The CDR3 nucleotides are TGTGCCAGCAGTTTATCGTTCGCAGGGGAAGAAGCTTTCTTT. Its protein is CASSLSFAGEEAFF.

This clone is a singleton in its sample. This chain links TRBV5-6 with TRBJ2-3; 7 bases are a match to TRBD2. CDR1 is SGHDT and CDR2 is YYEEEE in the germline V gene. V was pared by 0 bases and J by 5 bases, with 9 bases of the junction left unmatched. The CDR3 loop spans 16 amino acids. CDR3 amino acids: CASSLDGGGLGDTQYF. Here the CDR3 DNA reads TGTGCCAGCAGCTTGGACGGCGGGGGACTGGGAGATACGCAGTATTTT.

J is TRBJ2-3 and V is TRBV19, with 11 bases matching TRBD1. The germline gives CDR1 LNHDA, CDR2 SQIVND (reference sequence). The CDR3 is made up of 16 amino acids. Trimming took 1 base from V and 5 from J; bases not matched to a gene: 5. Here the CDR3 reads CASSIVGTGGLDTQYF. The DNA for the CDR3 is TGTGCCAGTAGTATAGTAGGGACAGGGGGTCTAGATACGCAGTATTTT.

V usage is TRBV4-1 and J usage is TRBJ2-6; 8 bases are a match to TRBD1. The germline gives CDR1 MGHRA, CDR2 YSYEKL. The junction had 5 bases not matched to a gene; V was cut back by 0 bases and J by 1 base. The CDR3 is 18 residues long. This chain's CDR3 is CASSQEAGGTSGANVLTF. CDR3 DNA sequence: TGCGCCAGCAGCCAAGAAGCAGGGGGCACTTCTGGGGCCAACGTCCTGACTTTC.

This chain's CDR3 is CASSQDEGLAGELFF. The CDR3 nucleotides are TGTGCCAGCAGCCAAGATGAGGGGCTGGCCGGGGAGCTGTTTTTT. The chain is built from TRBV4-2 and TRBJ2-2; D is possibly TRBD1 or TRBD2 (5 bases each). Deletions cut 0 bases from V and 6 bases from J, with 11 bases between. This CDR3 spans 15 amino acids. The germline CDR1 and CDR2 sequences are LGHNA and YNFKEQ.

The CDR3 reads CASSPFTEAFF. The CDR3 DNA reads as TGTGCCAGCAGTCCGTTCACTGAAGCTTTCTTT. The V gene is TRBV28, the J gene TRBJ1-1; D unclear. V lost 5 bases to trimming and J lost 4 bases, with 5 bases between them. Germline CDR1 is MDHEN and CDR2 is SYDVKM. The CDR3 is 11 amino acids.

The chain is built from TRBV5-6 and TRBJ1-6; 8 nucleotides line up with TRBD1. Germline values: CDR1 SGHDT, CDR2 YYEEEE. V shed 1 base and J 7 bases; nucleotides not matched to a gene: 4. CDR3 length: 15 amino acids. Here the CDR3 reads CASSLKQGGNSPLHF. The CDR3 DNA follows: TGTGCCAGCAGCTTGAAACAGGGGGGGAATTCACCCCTCCACTTT.

This clone was counted a single time. The DNA for the CDR3 is TGTGCCAGCAGCCACCTACAATGGGAGGGCTCCTACAATGAGCAGTTCTTC. Protein product: CASSHLQWEGSYNEQFF. V usage is TRBV14 and J usage is TRBJ2-1, with 7 bases that match TRBD2. The V segment lost 3 bases and the J segment 0 bases; nucleotides outside the gene matches: 8. The CDR3 runs 17 residues. CDR1 is SGHDN and CDR2 is FVKESK in the germline V gene.

The chain links TRBV28 to TRBJ2-7; tentative D call: TRBD2 (6 bases). CDR3 length: 16 residues. Germline V gene sequence: CDR1 MDHEN, CDR2 SYDVKM. Trimming took off 2 bases at V and 3 bases at J, with 17 bases between the two ends. This CDR3 is CASSLPRRRGVYEQYF. The DNA for the CDR3 is TGTGCCAGCAGTTTACCGCGACGGAGGGGTGTCTACGAGCAGTACTTC.

This clone was counted a few times. V usage is TRBV29-1 and J usage is TRBJ2-3; possibly TRBD1 for D (6 bases). Germline V gene lookup returns CDR1 SQVTM and CDR2 ANQGSEA. This CDR3 is built from 15 residues. The CDR3 DNA follows: TGCAGTGCCCCTGGGGCAGGGGAGTGGGCAGATACGCAGTATTTT. Translated: CSAPGAGEWADTQYF.

This clone was seen a handful of times. The chain couples TRBV28 to TRBJ1-6; 9 bases fit TRBD1. V shed 5 bases, J shed 9 bases, and the junction held 5 bases outside the gene matches. The length of the CDR3 is 14 residues. CDR1 MDHEN and CDR2 SYDVKM come from the germline V gene. The CDR3: CASSPGQGRSPLHF. CDR3 nucleotide sequence: TGTGCCAGCAGTCCCGGACAGGGGCGTTCACCCCTCCACTTT.